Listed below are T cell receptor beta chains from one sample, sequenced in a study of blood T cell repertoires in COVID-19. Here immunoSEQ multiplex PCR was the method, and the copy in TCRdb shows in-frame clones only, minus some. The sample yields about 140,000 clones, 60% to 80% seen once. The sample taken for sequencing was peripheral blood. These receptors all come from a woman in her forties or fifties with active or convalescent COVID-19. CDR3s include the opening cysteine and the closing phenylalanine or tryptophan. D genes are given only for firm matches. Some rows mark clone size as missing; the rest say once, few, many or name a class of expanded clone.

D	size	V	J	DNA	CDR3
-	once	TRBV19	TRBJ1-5	TGTGCCAGTAGTATTGGGGCAGAAAATCAGCCCCAGCATTTT	CASSIGAENQPQHF
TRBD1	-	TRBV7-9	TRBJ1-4	TGTGCCAGCAGCTTCGGACAGGGAGCAACTAATGAAAAACTGTTTTTT	CASSFGQGATNEKLFF
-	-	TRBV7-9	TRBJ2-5	TGTGCCAGCACCTCCGGAGGGGTCCGGGAGACCCAGTACTTC	CASTSGGVRETQYF
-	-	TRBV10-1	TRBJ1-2	TGCGCCCAATCGGGAGACCTACCTAATCCTTTCTATGGCTACACCTTC	CAQSGDLPNPFYGYTF
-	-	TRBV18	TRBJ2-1	TGTGCCAGCTCACCGACCGGGAGCTCCTACAATGAGCAGTTCTTC	CASSPTGSSYNEQFF
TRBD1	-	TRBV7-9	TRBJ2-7	TGTGCCAGCAGTTCAACCGGGACAGTTCTCGGGATTTACGAGCAGTACTTC	CASSSTGTVLGIYEQYF
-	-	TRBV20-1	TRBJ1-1	TGCAGTGCTAGATTGGGGGCCGAAGCTTTCTTT	CSARLGAEAFF
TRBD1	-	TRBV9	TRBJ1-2	TGTGCCAGCAGCCCTCAAGACAGGGTCTACTATGGCTACACCTTC	CASSPQDRVYYGYTF
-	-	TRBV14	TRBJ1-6	TGTGCCAGCAGCCAAGTCGAAGGGGGAGGGTCACCCCTCCACTTT	CASSQVEGGGSPLHF
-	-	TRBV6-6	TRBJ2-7	TGTGCCAGCACCAACCCCGAGGTATACGAGCAGTACTTC	CASTNPEVYEQYF
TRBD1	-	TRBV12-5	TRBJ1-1	TGTGCTAGTGGTCTCACGACAGGGGGATCGGCTGAAGCTTTCTTT	CASGLTTGGSAEAFF
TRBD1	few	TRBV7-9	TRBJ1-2	TGTGCCAGCAGCCGGACAGGGGGAGATGGCTACACCTTC	CASSRTGGDGYTF
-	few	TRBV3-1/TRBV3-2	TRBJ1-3	TGTGCCAGCAGCCAGCGACAGGACGGAAACACCATATATTTT	CASSQRQDGNTIYF
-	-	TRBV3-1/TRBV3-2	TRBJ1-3	TGTGCCAGCAGCCAAGATCGGGTACAAGGAAACACCATATATTTT	CASSQDRVQGNTIYF
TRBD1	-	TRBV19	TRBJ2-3	TGTGCCAGTAGTACATTAGGGGGACAGGGAAGCACAGATACGCAGTATTTT	CASSTLGGQGSTDTQYF
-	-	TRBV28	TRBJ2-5	TGTGCCAGCAGTTCATTACTAATAGCCTACTTC	CASSSLLIAYF
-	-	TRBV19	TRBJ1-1	TGTGCCAGTAGTATAAGGGGCGGTCTTAACACTGAAGCTTTCTTT	CASSIRGGLNTEAFF
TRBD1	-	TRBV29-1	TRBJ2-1	TGCAGCGTTGAATTGGGACAGGGAAATGAGCAGTTCTTC	CSVELGQGNEQFF
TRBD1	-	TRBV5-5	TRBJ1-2	TGTGCCAGCAGCCGGGACAGGCCACCCTACACCTTC	CASSRDRPPYTF
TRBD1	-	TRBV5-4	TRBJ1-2	TGTGCCAGCAGCTTGGACAGGGGGGCGAGTGGCTACACCTTC	CASSLDRGASGYTF
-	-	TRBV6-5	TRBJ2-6	TGTGCCAGCAGTTACTCGGGGGCCTCTGGGGCCAACGTCCTGACTTTC	CASSYSGASGANVLTF
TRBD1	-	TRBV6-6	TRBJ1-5	TGTGCCAGCAGTTACTCGACAGGGGGCCATAATCAGCCCCAGCATTTT	CASSYSTGGHNQPQHF
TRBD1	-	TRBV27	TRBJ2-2	TGTGCCAGCAGTCCTACAGGGGGCTTGGGCACCGGGGAGCTGTTTTTT	CASSPTGGLGTGELFF
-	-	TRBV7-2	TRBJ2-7	TGTGCCAGCAGATCATCACCGCAGGCCTCCTACGAGCAGTACTTC	CASRSSPQASYEQYF
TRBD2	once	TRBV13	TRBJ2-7	TGTGCCAGCAGCTTACTCCCGAGCGGGGGGAAGGAAGAGCAGTACTTC	CASSLLPSGGKEEQYF
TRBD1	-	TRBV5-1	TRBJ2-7	TGCGCCAGCAGCTACGGCCCAACATCTACAGGGGAACTCTACGAGCAGTACTTC	CASSYGPTSTGELYEQYF
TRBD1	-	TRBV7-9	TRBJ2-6	TGTGCCAGCAGCCATACAGGGGCCTCTGGGGCCAACGTCCTGACTTTC	CASSHTGASGANVLTF
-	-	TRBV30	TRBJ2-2	TGTGCCTGGAGTGTGTCGGGGTCGAGCACCGGGGAGCTGTTTTTT	CAWSVSGSSTGELFF
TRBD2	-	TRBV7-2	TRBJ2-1	TGTGCCAGCAGCGGAATAACTAGCGGGGGCTACAATGAGCAGTTCTTC	CASSGITSGGYNEQFF
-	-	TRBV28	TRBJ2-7	TGTGCCAGCAGTACTCCATACGAGCAGTACTTC	CASSTPYEQYF
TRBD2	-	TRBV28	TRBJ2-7	TGTGCCAGCAGTTCCCCCGGCCAGCGGGGTCGCTACGAGCAGTACTTC	CASSSPGQRGRYEQYF
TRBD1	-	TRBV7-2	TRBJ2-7	TGTGCCAGCAGCTCCGGGACAGGGCTCGCCTACGAGCAGTACTTC	CASSSGTGLAYEQYF
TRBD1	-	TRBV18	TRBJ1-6	TGTGCCAGCTCACAATCCGACAGGGGGAATTCACCCCTCCACTTT	CASSQSDRGNSPLHF
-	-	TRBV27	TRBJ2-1	TGTGCCAGCAGTCCTGGGCCGAGGGTTGAGCAGTTCTTC	CASSPGPRVEQFF
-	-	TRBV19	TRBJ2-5	TGTGCCAGTAGTATAGAGGTCCGGCTAGCGAAGGTGGAGACCCAGTACTTC	CASSIEVRLAKVETQYF
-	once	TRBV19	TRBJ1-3	TGTGCCAGTACTCCACAGGGCTCTGGAAACACCATATATTTT	CASTPQGSGNTIYF
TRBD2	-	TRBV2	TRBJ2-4	TGTGCCAGCGGAGAGACTAGCGGGGGGCCCCAACAATACTTC	CASGETSGGPQQYF
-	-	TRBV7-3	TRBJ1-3	TGTGCCAGCAGCTCCGGGGCTGGAAACACCATATATTTT	CASSSGAGNTIYF
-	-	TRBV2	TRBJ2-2	TGTGCCAGCAGCTTGGTGTCGGTGACCGGGGAGCTGTTTTTT	CASSLVSVTGELFF
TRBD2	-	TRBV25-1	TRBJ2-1	TGTGCCAGCAGTGAATCGAGCGGGGGTTCCTACAATGAGCAGTTCTTC	CASSESSGGSYNEQFF
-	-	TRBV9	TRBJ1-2	TGTGCCAGCAGCCCTCCTCCCGGGACTTCCTATGGCTACACCTTC	CASSPPPGTSYGYTF
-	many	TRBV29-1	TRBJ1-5	TGCAGTGCTGGACACCTAAATCAGCCCCAGCATTTT	CSAGHLNQPQHF
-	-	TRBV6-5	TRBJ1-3	TGTGCCAGCAGGCAGGGTGCTGGAAACACCATATATTTT	CASRQGAGNTIYF
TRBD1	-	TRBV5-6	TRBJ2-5	TGTGCCAGCAGCTTTGGACAGGGGGTAAACCAAGAGACCCAGTACTTC	CASSFGQGVNQETQYF
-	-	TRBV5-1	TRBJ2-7	TGCGCCAGCAGCACAGTCCAGGGCGGTGCCTCCTACGAGCAGTACTTC	CASSTVQGGASYEQYF
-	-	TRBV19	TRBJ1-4	TGTGCCAGCAAAACCTACGGAGGAACTAATGAAAAACTGTTTTTT	CASKTYGGTNEKLFF
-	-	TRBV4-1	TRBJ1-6	TGCGCCAGCAGCCAAGACGGACTGAATAATTCACCCCTCCACTTT	CASSQDGLNNSPLHF
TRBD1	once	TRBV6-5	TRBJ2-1	TGTGCCAGCGACAGGGGGAGCTCCTACAATGAGCAGTTCTTC	CASDRGSSYNEQFF
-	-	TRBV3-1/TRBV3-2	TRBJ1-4	TGTGCCAGCAGCCAAGCCGGAGCGGGTAATGAAAAACTGTTTTTT	CASSQAGAGNEKLFF
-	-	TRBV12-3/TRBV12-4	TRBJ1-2	TGTGCCAGCAGTTTATTCAGGGGTGATGGCTACACCTTC	CASSLFRGDGYTF
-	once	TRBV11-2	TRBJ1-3	TGTGCCAGCAGCTTAGATCTGGTGGCAAACACCATATATTTT	CASSLDLVANTIYF
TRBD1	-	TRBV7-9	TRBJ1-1	TGTGCCAGCAGCGCCTCGAGGGGGCGTCTGAACACTGAAGCTTTCTTT	CASSASRGRLNTEAFF
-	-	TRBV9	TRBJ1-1	TGTGCCAGCAGCAAATTACAAGAAATGAACACTGAAGCTTTCTTT	CASSKLQEMNTEAFF